This TCR beta chain was found in a study of T-cell reconstitution after alpha-beta-depleted transplantation in children. It was with unique molecular identifiers that the TCRbeta library was prepared. TCRdb independently ran MiXCR on the PCR reads; one entry per CDR3 protein. The table has a few hundred thousand distinct CDR3 sequences, about a tenth seen once. The V gene's germline CDR1 is SGDLS and CDR2 YYNGEE. The CDR3 extends over 15 amino acids. V gave up 6 bases and J gave up 4 bases, with 14 bases separating them. In its sample, this clonotype was seen many times. The material sequenced was PBMCs from the stem cell graft donor, taken from the stem cell graft. The chain employs TRBV9 and TRBJ2-6; D gene ambiguous. The clonotype originates from a human donor who donated a stem cell graft to a child with SCID. For the CDR3, the DNA is TGTGCCAGCACCACCGGAACACTCGGGGCCAACGTCCTGACTTTC. Encoded protein: CASTTGTLGANVLTF.